This is a list of T cell receptor beta chains from one sample in a study of T cells in Graves' hyperthyroidism and ophthalmopathy. Each CDR3 protein gets one entry after TCRdb re-called the multiplex PCR reads with MiXCR. Among about 760,000 distinct CDR3 sequences, about a third were seen once, and the ten largest hold around 30%. What was sequenced was blood. Receptors were obtained from a woman in her thirties or forties with Graves' hyperthyroidism. Each CDR3 is given with its conserved first and last residue. A D gene is named only where the DNA matches it firmly. Some rows have no size entry. The others give once, few or many, or a class for an expanded clone.

v_gene	abundance	j_gene	d_gene	CDR3nt	CDR3aa
TRBV2	many	TRBJ1-1	NA	TGTGCCAGCAGCGTCTTTAGAGACACTGAAGCTTTCTTT	CASSVFRDTEAFF
TRBV24-1	many	TRBJ1-5	NA	TGTGCCACCAGTGACCCCTTACAGGGAACTGATCAGCCCCAGCATTTT	CATSDPLQGTDQPQHF
TRBV4-3	many	TRBJ2-5	NA	TGCGCCAGCAGCCAAGGAGGAAGGGAGACCCAGTACTTC	CASSQGGRETQYF
TRBV19	many	TRBJ2-5	NA	TGTGCCAGTAGCATCCGTCTGGGCCAGTGGGAGACCCAGTACTTC	CASSIRLGQWETQYF
TRBV2	NA	TRBJ1-2	NA	TGTGCCAGCAATACTGAGGGGTATGGCTACACCTTC	CASNTEGYGYTF
TRBV10-3	NA	TRBJ2-7	NA	TGTGCCATCACCCTTGACGGTCGACGGAGATCTAGGGAGCAGTACTTC	CAITLDGRRRSREQYF
TRBV11-2	few	TRBJ2-2	NA	TGTGCCAGCAGCTTGTCTAGGGTCTCCGGGGAGCTGTTTTTT	CASSLSRVSGELFF
TRBV13	many	TRBJ1-1	NA	TGTGCCAGCAGCTTTAGGGGGGCGGACACTGAAGCTTTCTTT	CASSFRGADTEAFF
TRBV7-9	NA	TRBJ2-7	TRBD1	TGTGCCAGCAGCCCCTACGGCAGGGGGCTTTCCGAGCAGTACTTC	CASSPYGRGLSEQYF
TRBV10-3	many	TRBJ1-1	NA	TGTGCCATCAGCTATCTATTCCGGGAGGAAGGTGAAGCTTTCTTT	CAISYLFREEGEAFF
TRBV5-1	NA	TRBJ1-6	NA	TGCGCCAGCAGCTTGGGGTTAGGGGTCTTTGATTCACCCCTCCACTTT	CASSLGLGVFDSPLHF
TRBV6-5	NA	TRBJ1-5	NA	TGTGCCAGCAGTTTTACAACGTCCTCCAATCAGCCCCAGCATTTT	CASSFTTSSNQPQHF
TRBV12-3/TRBV12-4	few	TRBJ1-3	NA	TGTGCCAGCAGACCAGGAAACACCATATATTTT	CASRPGNTIYF
TRBV5-8	few	TRBJ1-2	NA	TGTGCCAGCAGCTCCCAGACCCTCGGAGGCTACACCTTC	CASSSQTLGGYTF
TRBV12-3/TRBV12-4	NA	TRBJ2-2	NA	TGTGCCAGCAGTTTCGACAGCCACACCGGGGAGCTGTTTTTT	CASSFDSHTGELFF
TRBV28	NA	TRBJ2-7	NA	TGTGCCAGCAGTCCCCAACGCCGGAAAACTGGGACCAAGTACTTC	CASSPQRRKTGTKYF
TRBV5-1	NA	TRBJ2-5	NA	TGTGCCAGCAGTCTCGGACGGGGGATGGAGACCCAGTACTTC	CASSLGRGMETQYF
TRBV19	NA	TRBJ2-7	TRBD1	TGTGCCAGTAGTAGAGAGACAGGGGGCGAGCAGTACTTC	CASSRETGGEQYF
TRBV7-2	many	TRBJ1-5	TRBD1	TGTGCCAGCAGCTGGACAGGCAGTCAGCCCCAGCATTTT	CASSWTGSQPQHF
TRBV29-1	NA	TRBJ2-7	TRBD1	TGCAGCGTTGGGGACGGGACAGAATTCCACGAGCAGTACTTC	CSVGDGTEFHEQYF
TRBV20-1	NA	TRBJ1-1	NA	TGCAGTGCCCTCCCCACAGGGAGGGGCGCTGAAGCTTTCTTT	CSALPTGRGAEAFF
TRBV29-1	NA	TRBJ1-1	TRBD1	TGCAGCGTTGCGGGGGGGACAGCCAACACTGAAGCTTTCTTT	CSVAGGTANTEAFF
TRBV10-2	NA	TRBJ2-5	NA	TGCGCCAGCAGTGAATCAGGGAGGGAGACCCAGTACTTC	CASSESGRETQYF
TRBV6-5	NA	TRBJ2-1	TRBD1	TGTGCCAGCAGTTACGGTAACACAGGGGATGAGCAGTTCTTC	CASSYGNTGDEQFF
TRBV10-3	NA	TRBJ1-1	NA	TGTGCCGTCAGGAGTGAGGTTTTGTCTATGAATACTGAAGCTTTCTTT	CAVRSEVLSMNTEAFF
TRBV7-9	few	TRBJ1-4	TRBD1	TGTGCCAGCAGCTTAGCGAGGGACAGGAAGGGGGAAAAACTGTTTTTT	CASSLARDRKGEKLFF
TRBV12-3/TRBV12-4	NA	TRBJ2-7	TRBD1	TGTGCCAGCACCTCGGGACAGGGGACCTACGAGCAGTACTTC	CASTSGQGTYEQYF
TRBV9	NA	TRBJ1-3	NA	TGTGCCAGCAGCCCCCCGGGATTCGGCTCTGGAAACACCATATATTTT	CASSPPGFGSGNTIYF
TRBV3-1	NA	TRBJ1-3	TRBD1	TGTGCCAGCAGCCAAGGTTTTAGGGACAGCGGAAACACCATATATTTT	CASSQGFRDSGNTIYF
TRBV12-3/TRBV12-4	few	TRBJ1-1	NA	TGTGCCAGCAGTTTCGCGGCCATGGGCCAGATGTGGACTGAAGCTTTCTTT	CASSFAAMGQMWTEAFF
TRBV6-5	NA	TRBJ2-7	NA	TGTGCCAGCAGTACAGAAGCCTACGAGCAGTACTTC	CASSTEAYEQYF
TRBV13	many	TRBJ1-2	NA	TGTGCCAGCAGCAAAAACCGGGACACAGAGGGCTACACCTTC	CASSKNRDTEGYTF